The 24 T cell receptor beta chains listed next were all sequenced from one sample in a study of glioma-infiltrating T cells. TCR alpha and beta CDR3 regions were amplified from RNA using iRepertoire nested multiplex PCR. MiXCR, run by TCRdb on the multiplex PCR reads, gives a single entry per CDR3 protein. The table lists under 150,000 distinct CDR3 sequences, more than 35% of them singletons. What was sequenced was glioma tissue, nonneoplastic brain tissue, or PBMCs (not recorded which). These receptors were collected from a human donor with low-grade glioma or glioblastoma, undergoing nonglioma brain surgery, or in good health (not recorded which).

This clonotype was seen a few times. This sequence joins TRBV6-1 and TRBJ2-1; D uncertain. This CDR3 is 12 amino acids long. Germline-derived CDR1 and CDR2 are MNHNS and SASEGT. V was clipped by 5 bases and J by 8 bases, with 10 bases between them. This CDR3 is CASSPNYDEQFF. CDR3 in DNA: TGTGCCAGCAGTCCAAATTACGATGAGCAGTTCTTC.

This clonotype was detected a few times. J is TRBJ1-6 and V is TRBV6-1; unclear D gene. This CDR3 has 19 amino acids. V shed 6 bases and J shed 0 bases, with 21 bases lying between them. Looked up from germline, CDR1 is MNHNS and CDR2 is SASEGT. The CDR3 is CASSSSGSTSSSYNSPLHF. The DNA of the CDR3 is TGTGCCAGCAGCTCTTCGGGATCGACATCGAGCTCCTATAATTCACCCCTCCACTTT.

V is TRBV27 and J is TRBJ1-1, with 7 bases lining up with TRBD1. V lost 6 bases and J lost 10; bases outside the gene matches: 11. The germline V gene encodes CDR1 MNHEY and CDR2 SMNVEV (reference sequence). The CDR3 totals 13 residues. For the CDR3, the DNA is TGTGCCAGCAGGGATCAGGGGGGAGGTGGAGCTTTCTTT. This sequence encodes CASRDQGGGGAFF.

The chain uses TRBV28 and TRBJ2-3, with 7 bases fitting TRBD2. Germline V lookup: CDR1 MDHEN, CDR2 SYDVKM. After removal of 5 bases from V and 2 bases from J, the junction contained 7 bases not matched to a gene. The CDR3 spans 15 residues. The CDR3 bases are TGTGCCAGCAGTCCGCGCGGGGGAGTCACAGATACGCAGTATTTT. Protein sequence: CASSPRGGVTDTQYF.

V usage is TRBV12-3 or TRBV12-4 and J usage is TRBJ2-2, with 9 bases identical to TRBD1. V was pared by 6 bases and J by 6 bases, with 5 bases of the junction left unmatched. The CDR3 contains 14 residues. The CDR3: CASRPGTGPGELFF. CDR3 sequence (DNA): TGTGCCAGCAGGCCCGGGACAGGGCCCGGGGAGCTGTTTTTT.

Notes on this clonotype: Sequence at one end of the junction differs from germline and may be a read error. CDR3 sequence: CASSLTELRVVILTDTQYF. The CDR3 coding sequence is TGTGCCAGCAGCTTAACGGAGCTGCGGGTAGTTATCCTCACAGATACGCAGTATTTT. V usage is TRBV5-1 and J usage is TRBJ2-3; possible D gene TRBD2, 5 bases. Germline V gene lookup returns CDR1 SGHRS and CDR2 YFSETQ. The CDR3 contains 19 residues.

This clonotype was picked up many times. The rearrangement links TRBV27 to TRBJ1-1; D not resolved. Trimming stripped 6 bases from V and 1 base from J, with 9 bases between. The CDR3 covers 13 residues. Germline V CDR1 and CDR2: MNHEY, SMNVEV (reference sequence). In DNA, the CDR3 is TGTGCCAGCAGCTTAAGAGGGAACACTGAAGCTTTCTTT. It specifies CASSLRGNTEAFF.

The rearrangement links TRBV15 to TRBJ2-5; 10 bases fit TRBD2. CDR3 length: 16 amino acids. Germline V gene sequence: CDR1 LNHNV, CDR2 YYDKDF (reference sequence). Trimming removed 0 bases from V and 0 bases from J; junction bases left unmatched: 1. As DNA, the CDR3 is TGTGCCACCAGCAGAGATCTAGCGGGAGACCAAGAGACCCAGTACTTC. This translates into CATSRDLAGDQETQYF.

The chain is built from TRBV6-1 and TRBJ1-1; D is uncertain. CDR1 and CDR2 (germline): MNHNS, SASEGT. Trimming removed 6 bases at V and 6 bases at J, with 14 bases between. The CDR3 is made up of 13 amino acids. CDR3 sequence reads: CASRLSGASEAFF. The CDR3 DNA reads TGTGCCAGCAGACTGTCGGGCGCCTCTGAAGCTTTCTTT.

V gene TRBV7-9 combines with J gene TRBJ1-1; D unresolved. Trimming stripped 3 bases from V and 7 bases from J, with 9 bases between. Per germline, CDR1 SEHNR and CDR2 FQNEAQ (reference sequence). This CDR3 comprises 12 residues. The DNA of the CDR3 is TGTGCCAGCAGCTTTTCGCAAGGTGAAGCTTTCTTT. Translating gives CASSFSQGEAFF.

CDR3 sequence reads: CASSQDYPGQGGGYTF. CDR3 bases: TGTGCCAGCAGCCAAGATTACCCGGGACAGGGTGGAGGCTACACCTTC. The J gene is TRBJ1-2, the V gene TRBV14; 9 bases line up with TRBD1. Trimming removed 0 bases from V and 8 bases from J; junction bases left unmatched: 10. CDR3 length equals 16 residues. Germline CDR1 and CDR2: SGHDN and FVKESK.

V and J are TRBV7-2 and TRBJ2-1; D ambiguous. Germline V gene data show CDR1 as SGHTA and CDR2 as FQGNSA. This CDR3 has 14 amino acids. The V end was cut by 6 bases, the J end by 2 bases, with 11 bases between. CDR3 bases: TGTGCCAGCAGGGCCCCAGAGACCTACAATGAGCAGTTCTTC. Amino acids: CASRAPETYNEQFF.

A single count supports this clonotype. The chain carries TRBV20-1 and TRBJ2-7, with TRBD2 matching over 9 bases. V lost 2 bases and J lost 9; bases outside the gene matches: 8. Germline CDR1 and CDR2: DFQATT and SNEGSKA (reference sequence). The length of the CDR3 is 13 residues. The CDR3 reads CSARLSGSLGQYF. CDR3 in DNA: TGCAGTGCTAGACTTAGCGGGAGCTTGGGGCAGTACTTC.

The chain couples TRBV24-1 to TRBJ2-5, with D possibly being TRBD2 (6 bases). This CDR3 has 16 residues. Germline V lookup: CDR1 KGHDR, CDR2 SFDVKD. V lost 6 bases and J lost 11, with 27 bases in between. The CDR3 protein is CATSSFRGRFNNEQYF. The DNA of the CDR3 is TGTGCCACCAGTTCCTTTCGTGGGAGGTTTAACAATGAGCAGTACTTC.

The sample holds a few counts of this clonotype. The J gene is TRBJ1-5, the V gene TRBV2; no definite D call. Germline V gene data show CDR1 as SNHLY and CDR2 as FYNNEI. The CDR3 totals 15 residues. V was shortened by 5 bases and J by 0 bases, with 11 bases between the two germline ends. The CDR3 here is CASSTDTLSNQPQHF. Written as DNA, the CDR3 is TGTGCCAGCAGTACAGACACTCTTAGCAATCAGCCCCAGCATTTT.

The table lists this clonotype with a few counts. The junction differs from germline at one of its ends, possibly a read error. The chain links TRBV3-1 to TRBJ2-3; possible D gene TRBD1, 6 bases. The CDR3 is made up of 14 amino acids. Germline lookup yields CDR1 LGHDT and CDR2 YNNKEL (reference sequence). The CDR3 spells CASSRTASTGTQYF. Here the CDR3 DNA reads TGTGCCAGCAGCCGGACAGCTAGCACAGGTACGCAGTATTTT.

This clonotype was detected only a few times. The chain is built from TRBV12-3 or TRBV12-4 and TRBJ1-2; tentative D call: TRBD1 (5 bases). This CDR3 contains 13 residues. Trimming shortened V by 4 bases and J by 12 bases, and 18 bases separated the two germline ends. The CDR3, as DNA: TGTGCCAGCAGTTCCAGGGCCTCGGAAGGAGACACCTTC. This codes for CASSSRASEGDTF.

The sample holds many counts of this clonotype. J is TRBJ2-7 and V is TRBV6-1; TRBD1 matches at 8 bases. Germline V gene lookup returns CDR1 MNHNS and CDR2 SASEGT. The length of the CDR3 is 15 residues. With 5 bases clipped from V and 2 bases from J, the junction kept 8 bases outside the gene matches. The CDR3 DNA follows: TGTGCCAGCAGTTCCAGACAGGGGACGACCTACGAGCAGTACTTC. Translation: CASSSRQGTTYEQYF.

The V call is TRBV29-1, the J call TRBJ2-3, with 7 bases fitting TRBD2. CDR1 and CDR2 from the germline V gene are SQVTM and ANQGSEA. V was clipped by 5 bases and J by 2 bases; unmatched bases: 10. The length of the CDR3 is 15 residues. CDR3 nucleotides: TGCAGCGTTACCTCCTCCAGCGGGGTCACAGATACGCAGTATTTT. Its translation is CSVTSSSGVTDTQYF.

A note on this clonotype: A junction boundary mismatches the germline segment, possibly from a read error. The genes are TRBV7-2 and TRBJ1-4; possibly TRBD1 for D (5 bases). Germline values: CDR1 SGHTA, CDR2 FQGNSA. The CDR3 consists of 14 residues. The CDR3 region has the DNA TGTGCCGGCAGCTTAGTCAGGGACCGTGAAAAACTGTTTTTT. Its translation: CAGSLVRDREKLFF.

The chain is built from TRBV7-3 and TRBJ1-5, with D possibly matching TRBD1 (6 bases). Between the trimmed V and J ends, which lost 2 bases and 4 bases, there was a span of 21 bases. Per the germline V gene, CDR1 is SGHTA and CDR2 is FQGTGA. This CDR3 is 18 amino acids long. Written as DNA, the CDR3 is TGTGCCAGCAGCTTATTTCACCCAAAGGGACATACAAATCAGCCCCAGCATTTT. Translation gives CASSLFHPKGHTNQPQHF.

The chain carries TRBV6-2 or TRBV6-3 and TRBJ1-5, with a tentative D call TRBD1 (5 bases). Trimming removed 4 bases from V and 6 bases from J, with 16 bases in between. The CDR3 runs 15 residues. Germline V CDR1 and CDR2: MNHEY, SVGEGT. The chain's CDR3 is CASSSPRGGTQPQHF. In nucleotides, the CDR3 is TGTGCCAGCAGTTCCCCCCGGGGGGGGACTCAGCCCCAGCATTTT.

The chain employs TRBV29-1 and TRBJ2-7; TRBD2 matches 14 bases. This CDR3 has 14 residues. The V gene end was trimmed by 3 bases and the J gene end by 6 bases; junction bases not matched to a gene: 4. Germline lookup yields CDR1 SQVTM and CDR2 ANQGSEA. CDR3 residues: CSVETSGGAFEQYF. For the CDR3, the DNA is TGCAGCGTTGAGACTAGCGGGGGGGCATTCGAGCAGTACTTC.

This clonotype was seen a handful of times. The chain combines TRBV7-6 with TRBJ2-5; D is ambiguous. Germline CDR1 and CDR2: SGHVS and FNYEAQ. This CDR3 is 13 amino acids long. The ends were cut back, 5 bases at V and 6 bases at J, with 13 bases in the middle. The CDR3 loop is CASSRWPGQTQYF. The CDR3 DNA is TGTGCCAGCAGCCGCTGGCCCGGGCAGACCCAGTACTTC.